Each of the 27 T cell receptor beta chains below was sequenced from the same sample in a study of blood T cell repertoires in COVID-19. Measured with immunoSEQ multiplex PCR; TCRdb has only the in-frame clones, and not every one. The sample has approximately 250,000 clones, 88% seen once. Sample: PBMCs or T cells enriched from blood (not recorded which). These TCRs come from a woman in her forties with acute COVID-19.

The chain combines TRBV19 with TRBJ1-1; 10 nucleotides agree with TRBD1. CDR3 length equals 16 residues. The germline gives CDR1 LNHDA, CDR2 SQIVND (reference sequence). V lost 5 bases and J lost 3; bases outside the gene matches: 9. The CDR3 coding sequence is TGTGCCAGTAGTTTGGGACAGGGGATGGGGGACACTGAAGCTTTCTTT. Translated: CASSLGQGMGDTEAFF.

The V call is TRBV19, the J call TRBJ1-5; the D gene is possibly TRBD1 (5 bases). Germline-derived CDR1 and CDR2 are LNHDA and SQIVND (reference sequence). This CDR3 contains 15 residues. Deletions cut 4 bases from V and 3 bases from J, with 13 bases between. CDR3 amino acids: CASSKDTGFNQPQHF. In nucleotides, the CDR3 is TGTGCCAGTAGTAAGGACACAGGCTTCAATCAGCCCCAGCATTTT.

The rearrangement uses TRBV4-1 and TRBJ2-7, with D perhaps matching TRBD1 (5 bases). Germline V gives CDR1 MGHRA, CDR2 YSYEKL. CDR3 length: 15 residues. V lost 2 bases to trimming and J lost 0 bases, with 11 bases between them. The CDR3 nucleotides read TGCGCCAGCAGCCAAATCCCGGACACCTCCTACGAGCAGTACTTC. This codes for CASSQIPDTSYEQYF.

The chain combines TRBV12-5 with TRBJ2-5, with a tentative D call TRBD1 (6 bases). The CDR3 covers 15 residues. V dropped 4 bases and J dropped 0 bases, with 12 bases sitting between them. The germline V gene encodes CDR1 LGHNT and CDR2 FRNRAP. The CDR3 DNA reads TGTGCTAGTGGTTCCCTACAGGGTTACCAAGAGACCCAGTACTTC. Protein: CASGSLQGYQETQYF.

The chain joins TRBV3-1 (or the pseudogene TRBV3-2) to TRBJ1-1; TRBD1 agrees at 7 bases. The CDR3 runs to 15 residues. V shed 4 bases and J 2 bases; nucleotides not matched to a gene: 7. CDR1 and CDR2 from the germline V gene are LGHDT and YNNKEL (reference sequence). The CDR3 DNA reads as TGTGCCAGCAGCCCCCGGGACAGCCCCAACACTGAAGCTTTCTTT. As protein: CASSPRDSPNTEAFF.

The rearrangement joins TRBV11-3 to TRBJ1-4, with unresolved D. Germline V gene sequence: CDR1 SGHNT, CDR2 YENEEA. This CDR3 contains 16 residues. Trimming shortened V by 1 base and J by 0 bases, and 9 bases separated the two germline ends. Here the CDR3 DNA reads TGTGCCAGCAGCTTAGGTCCGTCCGCAACTAATGAAAAACTGTTTTTT. It is translated as CASSLGPSATNEKLFF.

The chain couples TRBV29-1 to TRBJ2-3; tentatively, D is TRBD1 (5 bases). Per the germline V gene, CDR1 is SQVTM and CDR2 is ANQGSEA. V lost 7 bases and J lost 2, with 13 bases in between. This CDR3 has 13 amino acids. CDR3 nucleotide sequence: TGCAGCGCGGACATCCCAAACACAGATACGCAGTATTTT. Residues: CSADIPNTDTQYF.

The table lists this clone with a count of one. The genes are TRBV6-5 and TRBJ2-7, with 8 positions matching TRBD1. The germline V gene encodes CDR1 MNHEY and CDR2 SVGAGI. Germline trimming cut 5 bases from V and 1 base from J; bases unmatched to any gene: 7. This CDR3 spans 15 amino acids. The DNA for the CDR3 is TGTGCCAGCAGTCCAGACAGGGGTCCTTCCTACGAGCAGTACTTC. This codes for CASSPDRGPSYEQYF.

The chain is built from TRBV18 and TRBJ1-4, with D maybe TRBD1 (5 bases). Trimming cost V 6 bases and J 8 bases, with 16 bases left between them. The CDR3 extends over 14 amino acids. Germline V gene data show CDR1 as KGHSH and CDR2 as LQKENI. The CDR3 is CASSLGGVGEKLFF. The CDR3 DNA reads as TGTGCCAGCTCCCTCGGGGGAGTCGGAGAAAAACTGTTTTTT.

The chain has TRBV24-1 and TRBJ1-2, with D uncertain. The CDR3 totals 12 residues. Germline CDR1 reads KGHDR; CDR2 reads SFDVKD. V lost 4 bases and J lost 4, with 6 bases in between. The CDR3 DNA follows: TGTGCCACCAGTGAGTCCGGCTATGGCTACACCTTC. This encodes CATSESGYGYTF.

This clone was counted a single time. The CDR3 loop reads CASSPWGDRQYGYTF. CDR3 nucleotides: TGTGCCAGCAGCCCCTGGGGGGACAGACAGTATGGCTACACCTTC. The rearrangement links TRBV5-5 to TRBJ1-2; 7 positions agree with TRBD1. Germline loops: CDR1 SGHKS, CDR2 YYEKEE (reference sequence). Germline trimming cut 4 bases from V and 5 bases from J; bases unmatched to any gene: 11. The CDR3 extends over 15 amino acids. Together with reference TRBV5-5 and TRBJ1-2, the CDR3 gives the full variable domain: DAGVTQSPTHLIKTRGQQVTLRCSPISGHKSVSWYQQVLGQGPQFIFQYYEKEERGRGNFPDRFSARQFPNYSSELNVNALLLGDSALYLCASSPWGDRQYGYTFGSGTRLTVV.

This chain links TRBV2 with TRBJ2-7, with 10 bases matching TRBD2. The junction had 3 bases not matched to a gene; V was cut back by 5 bases and J by 2 bases. The CDR3 totals 14 residues. From germline, CDR1 is SNHLY and CDR2 FYNNEI. CDR3 nucleotide sequence: TGTGCCAGCAGTAGAACTAGCGGGGCCTACGAGCAGTACTTC. Its protein is CASSRTSGAYEQYF.

This clone showed up just a few times. The chain has TRBV2 and TRBJ1-6, with TRBD1 as a possible D gene (6 bases). Trimming stripped 0 bases from V and 4 bases from J, with 10 bases between. The CDR3 runs 16 residues. CDR1 SNHLY and CDR2 FYNNEI come from the germline V gene. CDR3 nucleotides: TGTGCCAGCAGTGAAGCCCAGGGGTTTTATAATTCACCCCTCCACTTT. Translated, it gives CASSEAQGFYNSPLHF.

This chain connects TRBV30 to TRBJ1-5, with D unresolved. The CDR3 has 14 amino acids. The germline V gene has CDR1 GTSNPN and CDR2 SVGIG (reference sequence). Between the trimmed V and J ends, which lost 2 bases and 4 bases, there was a span of 12 bases. For the CDR3, the DNA is TGTGCCTGGAGTCCCGAACTGAATAATCAGCCCCAGCATTTT. It is translated as CAWSPELNNQPQHF.

The chain links TRBV27 to TRBJ1-6; D unresolved. Germline assignment: CDR1 MNHEY and CDR2 SMNVEV (reference sequence). The CDR3 loop spans 13 amino acids. V lost 6 bases and J lost 3, with 6 bases in between. The CDR3 spells CASRLDYNSPLHF. The CDR3 DNA reads as TGTGCCAGCAGGCTAGACTATAATTCACCCCTCCACTTT.

The V and J genes are TRBV7-2 and TRBJ1-1; 9 positions agree with TRBD1. The CDR3 contains 15 residues. V gave up 3 bases and J gave up 2 bases; unmatched junction bases: 4. Germline loops: CDR1 SGHTA, CDR2 FQGNSA. CDR3 in DNA: TGTGCCAGCAGCTTCGGGACAGGGCTTAACACTGAAGCTTTCTTT. Translation gives CASSFGTGLNTEAFF.

J is TRBJ2-7 and V is TRBV11-2; unclear D gene. The CDR3 length is 13 residues. The ends were cut back, 5 bases at V and 3 bases at J, with 11 bases in the middle. The germline V gene encodes CDR1 SGHAT and CDR2 FQNNGV. CDR3 protein: CASSATANYEQYF. The CDR3 DNA follows: TGTGCCAGCAGCGCTACAGCTAACTACGAGCAGTACTTC.

The V gene is TRBV21-1, the J gene TRBJ1-6; TRBD1, the D gene given by the table, was not confirmed from the DNA. TRBV21-1 is designated a pseudogene. CDR3 length: 16 residues. The CDR3 bases are TGTGCCAGCAGCAAGGGGGGACAGGGGGCCCATTCACCCCTCCACTTT. Protein: CASSKGGQGAHSPLHF.

The rearrangement joins TRBV3-1 (or the pseudogene TRBV3-2) to TRBJ1-2, with a weak D call TRBD1 (6 bases). Looked up from germline, CDR1 is LGHDT and CDR2 is YNNKEL (reference sequence). This CDR3 is 15 amino acids long. Trimming took off 3 bases at V and 6 bases at J, with 17 bases between the two ends. The CDR3 region is CASSQLAGEGDGYTF. CDR3 DNA: TGTGCCAGCAGCCAGTTGGCAGGAGAGGGGGATGGCTACACCTTC.

This clone was recorded only once. The chain recombines TRBV28 with TRBJ2-6; D is undetermined. Looked up from germline, CDR1 is MDHEN and CDR2 is SYDVKM. The CDR3 runs to 13 residues. V was shortened by 10 bases and J by 0 bases, with 7 bases between the two germline ends. As DNA, the CDR3 is TGTGCCACCAGACTCTCTGGGGCCAACGTCCTGACTTTC. It specifies CATRLSGANVLTF.

The gene calls are TRBV18 and TRBJ2-1; 11 nucleotides align to TRBD2. CDR3 length: 15 amino acids. Germline lookup yields CDR1 KGHSH and CDR2 LQKENI. V dropped 5 bases and J dropped 2; count of bases not matched to a gene: 2. CDR3 coding DNA: TGTGCCAGCTCAGAGACTAGCGGGACCTACAATGAGCAGTTCTTC. Its translation is CASSETSGTYNEQFF.

The chain employs TRBV13 and TRBJ1-2; TRBD1 matches 7 bases. Trimming removed 4 bases from V and 6 bases from J; junction bases left unmatched: 5. The V gene's germline CDR1 is PRHDT and CDR2 FYEKMQ (reference sequence). There are 13 residues in the CDR3. DNA for the CDR3: TGTGCCAGCAGCTACGACAGGGCTGATGGCTACACCTTC. It translates to CASSYDRADGYTF.

This sequence joins TRBV10-3 and TRBJ2-1; possible D gene TRBD2, 6 bases. Trimming cost V 6 bases and J 0 bases, with 12 bases left between them. From germline, CDR1 is ENHRY and CDR2 SYGVKD. This CDR3 spans 15 amino acids. The DNA of the CDR3 is TGTGCCATCAGGGGGGGACTGAGCTCCTACAATGAGCAGTTCTTC. It codes for CAIRGGLSSYNEQFF.

The rearrangement links TRBV4-1 to TRBJ2-3; 9 bases are a match to TRBD1. The CDR3 is 16 amino acids. In germline, CDR1 is MGHRA, CDR2 YSYEKL. After removal of 3 bases from V and 9 bases from J, the junction contained 13 bases not matched to a gene. CDR3 loop: CASSHRRGQGSQTQYF. The DNA for the CDR3 is TGCGCCAGCAGCCACCGGAGGGGACAGGGATCTCAGACGCAGTATTTT.

The V gene is TRBV28, the J gene TRBJ2-5; 8 positions agree with TRBD1. Germline trimming cut 4 bases from V and 5 bases from J; bases unmatched to any gene: 12. The CDR3 is 16 amino acids. Germline CDR1 reads MDHEN; CDR2 reads SYDVKM. The CDR3 sequence: CASSSYRGERVETQYF. CDR3 nucleotides: TGTGCCAGCAGTTCTTACAGGGGGGAAAGGGTGGAGACCCAGTACTTC.

The rearrangement uses TRBV7-2 and TRBJ2-3, with 8 positions matching TRBD2. The V gene's germline CDR1 is SGHTA and CDR2 FQGNSA. CDR3 length equals 15 residues. V dropped 7 bases and J dropped 1; count of bases not matched to a gene: 7. The CDR3: CASTSGGAGTDTQYF. In DNA form, the CDR3 reads TGTGCCAGCACCTCCGGGGGGGCCGGCACAGATACGCAGTATTTT.

The genes are TRBV5-1 and TRBJ2-1; TRBD1 matches at 11 bases. The CDR3 extends over 14 amino acids. Trimming at V came to 4 bases and at J to 10 bases, leaving 7 bases not matched to a gene. Germline V gene lookup returns CDR1 SGHRS and CDR2 YFSETQ. The CDR3 region has the DNA TGCGCCAGCAGCACGGGACAGGGGGAGAGGGAGCAGTTCTTC. Protein sequence: CASSTGQGEREQFF.